This TCR beta chain was sequenced in a study of blood T cell repertoires in COVID-19. Study summary: Acute and convalescent COVID-19 specimens originated in the United States, Italy and Spain.

V lost 5 bases and J lost 4, with 12 bases in between. Germline assignment: CDR1 KGHDR and CDR2 SFDVKD. The CDR3 spans 14 residues. Some clones are missing from TCRdb's copy, which holds only in-frame ones; the method was immunoSEQ multiplex PCR. The data contain 57,000 or so clones, more than 60% of them singletons. The origin of this receptor is a man in his 60s with acute or convalescent COVID-19. The sample comprised peripheral blood. This rearrangement joins TRBV24-1 to TRBJ2-3; the D gene is possibly TRBD1 (5 bases). The CDR3 loop reads CATSVGQGSDTQYF. In DNA form, the CDR3 reads TGTGCCACCAGTGTTGGGCAGGGATCAGATACGCAGTATTTT.